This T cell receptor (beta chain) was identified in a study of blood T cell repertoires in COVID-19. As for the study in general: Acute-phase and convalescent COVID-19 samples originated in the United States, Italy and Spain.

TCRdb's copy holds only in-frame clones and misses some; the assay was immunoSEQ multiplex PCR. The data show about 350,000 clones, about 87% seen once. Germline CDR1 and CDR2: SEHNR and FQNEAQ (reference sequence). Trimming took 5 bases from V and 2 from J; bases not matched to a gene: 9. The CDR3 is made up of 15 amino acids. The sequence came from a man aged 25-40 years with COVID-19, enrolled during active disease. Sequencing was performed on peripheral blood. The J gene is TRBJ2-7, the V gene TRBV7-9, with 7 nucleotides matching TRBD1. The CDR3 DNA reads TGTGCCAGCAGCCCGAGGGACAGCCTCACCTACGAGCAGTACTTC. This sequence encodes CASSPRDSLTYEQYF.